The table lists the clone carrying this T cell receptor beta chain with many counts. This specimen belongs to a study of tumor-infiltrating lymphocytes in oesophageal squamous cell carcinoma. One entry per CDR3 protein results from TCRdb running MiXCR on the PCR reads. The data contain fewer than 25,000 distinct CDR3 sequences, about a third of them singletons. The sample consisted of esophageal tumor tissue. This clonotype was sampled from a female donor with esophageal squamous cell carcinoma.

CDR3 nucleotides: TGTGCCAGCAGTGCTAGGCTAGCGGGCCCCCACAATGAGCAGTTCTTC. Its translation: CASSARLAGPHNEQFF. This chain joins TRBV2 and TRBJ2-1; 8 positions match TRBD2. This CDR3 region has 16 residues. V was pared by 4 bases and J by 5 bases, with 10 bases of the junction left unmatched. Germline CDR1 SNHLY, CDR2 FYNNEI.